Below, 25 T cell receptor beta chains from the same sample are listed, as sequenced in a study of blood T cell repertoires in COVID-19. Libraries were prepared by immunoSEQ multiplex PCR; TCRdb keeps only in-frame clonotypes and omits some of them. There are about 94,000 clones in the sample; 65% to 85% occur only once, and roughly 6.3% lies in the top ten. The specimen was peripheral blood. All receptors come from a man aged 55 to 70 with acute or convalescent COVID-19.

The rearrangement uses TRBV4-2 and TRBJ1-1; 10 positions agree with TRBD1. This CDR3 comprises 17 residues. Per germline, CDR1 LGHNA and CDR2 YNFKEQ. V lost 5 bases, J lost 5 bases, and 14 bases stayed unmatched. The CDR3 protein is CASSERTGGTGRTEAFF. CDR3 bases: TGTGCCAGCAGCGAACGGACAGGGGGGACGGGTCGGACTGAAGCTTTCTTT.

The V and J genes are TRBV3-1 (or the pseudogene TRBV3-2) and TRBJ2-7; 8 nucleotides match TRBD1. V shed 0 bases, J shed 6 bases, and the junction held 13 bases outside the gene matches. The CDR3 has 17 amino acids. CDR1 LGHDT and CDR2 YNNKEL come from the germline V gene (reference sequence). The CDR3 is CASSQEYPDRDLCEQYF. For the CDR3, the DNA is TGTGCCAGCAGCCAAGAGTACCCGGACAGGGACCTCTGCGAGCAGTACTTC.

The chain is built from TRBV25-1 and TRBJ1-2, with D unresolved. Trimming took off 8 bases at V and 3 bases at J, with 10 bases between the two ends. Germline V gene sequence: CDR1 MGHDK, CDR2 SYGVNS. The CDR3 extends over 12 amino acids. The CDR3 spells CASPYGDYGYTF. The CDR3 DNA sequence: TGTGCCAGCCCCTACGGGGACTATGGCTACACCTTC.

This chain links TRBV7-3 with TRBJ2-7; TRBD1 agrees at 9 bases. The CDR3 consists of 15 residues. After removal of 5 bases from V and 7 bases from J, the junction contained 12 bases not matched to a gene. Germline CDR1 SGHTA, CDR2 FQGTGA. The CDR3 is CASSPTGGRAEEQYF. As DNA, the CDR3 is TGTGCCAGCAGCCCAACAGGGGGCAGGGCAGAAGAGCAGTACTTC.

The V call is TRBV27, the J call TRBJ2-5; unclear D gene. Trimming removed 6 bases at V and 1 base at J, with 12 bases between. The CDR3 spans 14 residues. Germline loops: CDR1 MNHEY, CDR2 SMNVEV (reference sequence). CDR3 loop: CASRSTDPQETQYF. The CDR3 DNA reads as TGTGCCAGCAGATCTACAGACCCCCAAGAGACCCAGTACTTC.

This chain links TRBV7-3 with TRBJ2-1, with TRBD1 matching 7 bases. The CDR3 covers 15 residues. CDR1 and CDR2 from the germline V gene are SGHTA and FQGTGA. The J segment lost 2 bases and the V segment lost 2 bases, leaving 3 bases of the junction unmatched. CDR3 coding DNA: TGTGCCAGCAGCTTACCCGGGACAGCCTACAATGAGCAGTTCTTC. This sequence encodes CASSLPGTAYNEQFF.

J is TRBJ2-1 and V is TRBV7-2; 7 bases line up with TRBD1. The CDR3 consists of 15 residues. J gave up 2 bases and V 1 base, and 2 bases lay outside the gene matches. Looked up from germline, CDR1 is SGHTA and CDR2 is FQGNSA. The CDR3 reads CASSLDRGAYNEQFF. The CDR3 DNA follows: TGTGCCAGCAGCTTAGACAGGGGCGCCTACAATGAGCAGTTCTTC.

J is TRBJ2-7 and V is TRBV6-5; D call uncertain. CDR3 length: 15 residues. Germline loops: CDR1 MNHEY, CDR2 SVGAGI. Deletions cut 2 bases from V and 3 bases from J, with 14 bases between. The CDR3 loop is CASSYDTDSFYEQYF. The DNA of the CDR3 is TGTGCCAGCAGTTACGATACAGATTCCTTCTACGAGCAGTACTTC.

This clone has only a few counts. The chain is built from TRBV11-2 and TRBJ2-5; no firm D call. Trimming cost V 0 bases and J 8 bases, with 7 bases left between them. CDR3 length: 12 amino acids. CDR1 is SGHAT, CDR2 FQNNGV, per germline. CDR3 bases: TGTGCCAGCAGCTTAGACCGCGATACCCAGTACTTC. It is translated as CASSLDRDTQYF.

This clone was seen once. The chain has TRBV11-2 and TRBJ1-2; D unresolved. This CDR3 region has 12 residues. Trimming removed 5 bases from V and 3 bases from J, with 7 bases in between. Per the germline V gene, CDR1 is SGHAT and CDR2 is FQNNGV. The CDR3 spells CASSTRDYGYTF. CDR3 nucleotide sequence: TGTGCCAGCAGCACTCGGGACTATGGCTACACCTTC. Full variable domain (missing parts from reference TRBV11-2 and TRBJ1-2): EAGVAQSPRYKIIEKRQSVAFWCNPISGHATLYWYQQILGQGPKLLIQFQNNGVVDDSQLPKDRFSAERLKGVDSTLKIQPAKLEDSAVYLCASSTRDYGYTFGSGTRLTVV.

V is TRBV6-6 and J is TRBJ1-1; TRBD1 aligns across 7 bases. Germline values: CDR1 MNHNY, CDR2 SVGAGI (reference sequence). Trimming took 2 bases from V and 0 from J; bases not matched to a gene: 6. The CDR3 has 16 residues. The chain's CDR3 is CASSYREQGMNTEAFF. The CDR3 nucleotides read TGTGCCAGCAGTTACCGCGAACAGGGGATGAACACTGAAGCTTTCTTT.

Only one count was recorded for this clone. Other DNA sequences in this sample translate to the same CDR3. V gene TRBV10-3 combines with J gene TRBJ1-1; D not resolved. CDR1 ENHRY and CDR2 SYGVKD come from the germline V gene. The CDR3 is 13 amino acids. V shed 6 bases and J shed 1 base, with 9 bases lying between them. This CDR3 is CAIRETGNTEAFF. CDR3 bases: TGTGCCATCAGAGAGACCGGGAACACTGAAGCTTTCTTT.

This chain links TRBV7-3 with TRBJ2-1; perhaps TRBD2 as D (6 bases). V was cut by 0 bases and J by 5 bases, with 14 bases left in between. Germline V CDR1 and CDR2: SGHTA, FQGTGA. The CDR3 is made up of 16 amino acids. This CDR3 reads CASSLTGGGLNNEQFF. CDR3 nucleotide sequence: TGTGCCAGCAGCTTAACGGGTGGGGGACTGAACAATGAGCAGTTCTTC.

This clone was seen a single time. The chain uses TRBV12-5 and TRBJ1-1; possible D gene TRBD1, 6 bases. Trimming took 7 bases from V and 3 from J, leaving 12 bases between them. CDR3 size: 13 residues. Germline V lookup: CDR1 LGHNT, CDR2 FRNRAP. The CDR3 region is CASALRGDTEAFF. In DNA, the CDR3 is TGTGCTAGTGCCCTCAGGGGAGACACTGAAGCTTTCTTT.

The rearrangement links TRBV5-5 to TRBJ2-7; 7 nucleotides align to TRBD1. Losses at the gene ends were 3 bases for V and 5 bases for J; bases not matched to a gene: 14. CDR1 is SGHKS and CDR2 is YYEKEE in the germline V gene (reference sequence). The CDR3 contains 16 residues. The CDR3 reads CASSSLSPGQAHEQYF. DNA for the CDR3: TGTGCCAGCAGCTCCTTGAGCCCCGGACAGGCCCACGAGCAGTACTTC.

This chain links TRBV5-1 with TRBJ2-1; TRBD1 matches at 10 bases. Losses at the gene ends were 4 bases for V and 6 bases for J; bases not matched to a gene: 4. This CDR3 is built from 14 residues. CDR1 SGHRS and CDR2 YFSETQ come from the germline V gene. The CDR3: CASSPGQGGNEQFF. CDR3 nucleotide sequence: TGCGCCAGCAGCCCAGGACAGGGGGGCAATGAGCAGTTCTTC.

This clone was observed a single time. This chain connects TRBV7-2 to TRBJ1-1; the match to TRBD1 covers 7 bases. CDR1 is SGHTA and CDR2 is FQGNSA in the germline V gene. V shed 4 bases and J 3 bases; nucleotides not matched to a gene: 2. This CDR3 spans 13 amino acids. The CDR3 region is CASSYRGDTEAFF. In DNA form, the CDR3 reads TGTGCCAGCAGCTACAGGGGAGACACTGAAGCTTTCTTT.

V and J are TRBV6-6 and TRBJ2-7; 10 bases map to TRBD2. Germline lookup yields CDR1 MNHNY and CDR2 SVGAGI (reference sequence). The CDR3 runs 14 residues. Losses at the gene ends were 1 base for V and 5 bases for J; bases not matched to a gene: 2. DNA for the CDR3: TGTGCCAGCAGTTACTTACTAGCGGGAAACGAGCAGTACTTC. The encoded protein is CASSYLLAGNEQYF.

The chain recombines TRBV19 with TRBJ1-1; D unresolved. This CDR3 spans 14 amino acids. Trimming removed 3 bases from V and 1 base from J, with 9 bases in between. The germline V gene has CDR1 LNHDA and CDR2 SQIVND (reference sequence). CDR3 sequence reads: CASSIRPGNTEAFF. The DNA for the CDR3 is TGTGCCAGTAGTATCAGGCCCGGGAACACTGAAGCTTTCTTT.

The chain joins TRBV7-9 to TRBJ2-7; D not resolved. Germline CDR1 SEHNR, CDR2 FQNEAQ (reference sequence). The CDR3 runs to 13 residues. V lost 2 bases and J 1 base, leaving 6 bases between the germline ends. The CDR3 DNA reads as TGTGCCAGCAGCTTATATCTGTCCTACGAGCAGTACTTC. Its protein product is CASSLYLSYEQYF.

The CDR3 region has the DNA TGTGCCAGCAGTTTAGGCGGGGATTTAAAGTACGAGCAGTACTTC. As protein: CASSLGGDLKYEQYF. The chain is built from TRBV28 and TRBJ2-7; D perhaps matches TRBD2 (6 bases). This CDR3 has 15 amino acids. V lost 2 bases, J lost 4 bases, and 15 bases lay in between. In germline, CDR1 is MDHEN, CDR2 SYDVKM.

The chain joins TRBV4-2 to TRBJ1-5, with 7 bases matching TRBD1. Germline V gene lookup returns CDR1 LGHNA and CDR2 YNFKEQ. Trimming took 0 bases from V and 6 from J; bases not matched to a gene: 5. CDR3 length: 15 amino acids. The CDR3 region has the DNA TGTGCCAGCAGCCAAGATCCGTCAGGGGGTCAGCCCCAGCATTTT. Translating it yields CASSQDPSGGQPQHF.

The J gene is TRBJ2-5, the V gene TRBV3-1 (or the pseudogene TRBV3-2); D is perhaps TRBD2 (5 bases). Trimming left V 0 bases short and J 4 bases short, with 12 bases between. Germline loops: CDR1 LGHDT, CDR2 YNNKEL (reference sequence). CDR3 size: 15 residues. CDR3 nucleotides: TGTGCCAGCAGCCAAGAATCTGAGGGTCTAGAGACCCAGTACTTC. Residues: CASSQESEGLETQYF.

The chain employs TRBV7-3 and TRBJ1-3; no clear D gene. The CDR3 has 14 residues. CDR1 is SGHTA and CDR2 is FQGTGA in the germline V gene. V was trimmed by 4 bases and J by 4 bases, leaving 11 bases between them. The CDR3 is CASSSSLPGNTIYF. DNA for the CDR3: TGTGCCAGCAGCTCGTCTCTTCCGGGAAACACCATATATTTT.

CDR3 sequence reads: CASSLDAREALADGYTF. CDR3 sequence (DNA): TGTGCCAGCAGCTTAGATGCCAGGGAAGCCTTGGCCGATGGCTACACCTTC. The V call is TRBV7-6, the J call TRBJ1-2, with D perhaps TRBD1 (5 bases). Germline CDR1 and CDR2: SGHVS and FNYEAQ. V was pared by 1 base and J by 6 bases, with 21 bases between. The CDR3 runs 17 residues. The full variable domain, rest sourced from reference TRBV7-6 and TRBJ1-2, is GAGVSQSPRYKVTKRGQDVALRCDPISGHVSLYWYRQALGQGPEFLTYFNYEAQQDKSGLPNDRFSAERPEGSISTLTIQRTEQRDSAMYRCASSLDAREALADGYTFGSGTRLTVV.